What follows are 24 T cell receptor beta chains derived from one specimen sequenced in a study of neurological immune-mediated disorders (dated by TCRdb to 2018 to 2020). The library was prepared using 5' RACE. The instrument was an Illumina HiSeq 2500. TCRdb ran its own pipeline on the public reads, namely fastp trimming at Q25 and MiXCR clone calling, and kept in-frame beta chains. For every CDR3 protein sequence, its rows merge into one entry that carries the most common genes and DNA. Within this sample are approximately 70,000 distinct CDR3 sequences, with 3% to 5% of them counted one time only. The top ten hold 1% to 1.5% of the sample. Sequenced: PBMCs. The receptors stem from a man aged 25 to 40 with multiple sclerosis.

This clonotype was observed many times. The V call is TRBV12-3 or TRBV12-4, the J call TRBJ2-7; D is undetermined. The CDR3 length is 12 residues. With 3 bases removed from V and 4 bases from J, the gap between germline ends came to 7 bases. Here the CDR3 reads CASSFLGYEQYF. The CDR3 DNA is TGTGCCAGCAGTTTCTTGGGATACGAGCAGTACTTC.

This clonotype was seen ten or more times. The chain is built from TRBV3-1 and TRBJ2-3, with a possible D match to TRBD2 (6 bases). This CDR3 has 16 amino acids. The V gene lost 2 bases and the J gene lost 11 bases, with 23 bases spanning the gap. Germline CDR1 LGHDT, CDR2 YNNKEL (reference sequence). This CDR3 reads CASSQHPTGTPTGQYF. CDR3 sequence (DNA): TGTGCCAGCAGCCAACACCCTACCGGGACTCCCACCGGGCAGTATTTT.

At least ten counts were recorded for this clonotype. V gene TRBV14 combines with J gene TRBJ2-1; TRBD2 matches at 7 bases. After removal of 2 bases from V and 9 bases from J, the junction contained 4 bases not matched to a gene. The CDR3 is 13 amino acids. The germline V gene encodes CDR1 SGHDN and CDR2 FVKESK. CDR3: CASSQNIAGEQFF. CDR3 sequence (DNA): TGTGCCAGCAGCCAAAATATAGCGGGTGAGCAGTTCTTC.

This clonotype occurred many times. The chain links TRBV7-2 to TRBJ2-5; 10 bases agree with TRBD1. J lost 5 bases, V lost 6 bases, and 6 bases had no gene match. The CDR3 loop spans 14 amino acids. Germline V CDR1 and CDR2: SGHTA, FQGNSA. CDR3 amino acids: CASSQGQGYETQYF. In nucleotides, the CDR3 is TGTGCCAGCAGTCAGGGACAGGGGTACGAGACCCAGTACTTC.

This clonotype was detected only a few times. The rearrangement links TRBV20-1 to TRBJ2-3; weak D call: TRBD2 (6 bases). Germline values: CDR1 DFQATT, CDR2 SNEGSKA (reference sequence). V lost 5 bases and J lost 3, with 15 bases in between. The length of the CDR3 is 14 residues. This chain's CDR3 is CSAGDRGTTDTQYF. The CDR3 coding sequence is TGCAGTGCTGGGGACCGGGGGACTACAGATACGCAGTATTTT.

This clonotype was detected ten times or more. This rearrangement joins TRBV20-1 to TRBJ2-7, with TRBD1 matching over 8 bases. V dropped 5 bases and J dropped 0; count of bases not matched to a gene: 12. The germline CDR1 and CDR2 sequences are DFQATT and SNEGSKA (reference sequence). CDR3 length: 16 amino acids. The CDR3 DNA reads TGCAGTGCTTTGGGGACAGGCCGGTTTAGCTCCTACGAGCAGTACTTC. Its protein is CSALGTGRFSSYEQYF.

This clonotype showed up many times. CDR3 nucleotides: TGTGCCAGCAGCTTAAGACAGACCAACACCGGGGAGCTGTTTTTT. Translating it yields CASSLRQTNTGELFF. The V gene is TRBV5-5, the J gene TRBJ2-2; maybe TRBD1 (5 bases). V shed 2 bases and J shed 2 bases, with 10 bases lying between them. Germline V gene data show CDR1 as SGHKS and CDR2 as YYEKEE (reference sequence). This CDR3 has 15 residues.

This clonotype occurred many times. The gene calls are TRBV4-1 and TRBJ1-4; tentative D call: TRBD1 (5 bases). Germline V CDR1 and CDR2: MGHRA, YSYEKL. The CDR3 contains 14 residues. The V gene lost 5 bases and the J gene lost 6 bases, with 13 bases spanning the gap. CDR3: CASSSAGSDEKLFF. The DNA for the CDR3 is TGCGCCAGCAGCTCGGCAGGGTCTGATGAAAAACTGTTTTTT.

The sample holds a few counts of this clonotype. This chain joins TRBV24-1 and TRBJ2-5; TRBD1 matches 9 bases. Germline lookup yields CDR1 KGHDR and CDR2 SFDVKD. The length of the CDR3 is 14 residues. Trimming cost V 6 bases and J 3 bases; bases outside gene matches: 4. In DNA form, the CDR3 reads TGTGCCACCAGTCGGACAGGGGAGGAAGAGACCCAGTACTTC. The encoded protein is CATSRTGEEETQYF.

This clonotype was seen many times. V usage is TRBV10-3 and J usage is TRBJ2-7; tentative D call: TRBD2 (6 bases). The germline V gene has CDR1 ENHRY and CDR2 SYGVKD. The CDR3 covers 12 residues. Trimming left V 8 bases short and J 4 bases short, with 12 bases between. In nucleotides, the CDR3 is TGTGCCATCGGCTCCGGGGGATACGAGCAGTACTTC. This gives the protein CAIGSGGYEQYF.

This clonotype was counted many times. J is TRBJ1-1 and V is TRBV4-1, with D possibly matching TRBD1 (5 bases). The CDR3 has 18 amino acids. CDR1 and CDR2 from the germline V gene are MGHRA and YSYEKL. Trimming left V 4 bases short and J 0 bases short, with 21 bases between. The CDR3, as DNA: TGCGCCAGCAGCCGATCGGGGTCCCAAGGACACATGAACACTGAAGCTTTCTTT. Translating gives CASSRSGSQGHMNTEAFF.

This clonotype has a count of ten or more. The DNA of the CDR3 is TGCAGTGCTAGCGGGATGGGGGGCAGGGTAAATGAGCAGTTCTTC. It codes for CSASGMGGRVNEQFF. This sequence joins TRBV20-1 and TRBJ2-1; D possibly uses TRBD1 or TRBD2 (6 bases each). V shed 3 bases and J shed 7 bases, with 19 bases lying between them. The CDR3 contains 15 residues. Germline loops: CDR1 DFQATT, CDR2 SNEGSKA (reference sequence).

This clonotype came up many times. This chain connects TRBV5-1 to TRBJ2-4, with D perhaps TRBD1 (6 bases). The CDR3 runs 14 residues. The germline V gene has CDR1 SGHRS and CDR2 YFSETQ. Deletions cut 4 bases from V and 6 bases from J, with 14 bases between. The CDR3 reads CASSAGDEGNIQYF. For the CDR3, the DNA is TGCGCCAGCAGCGCAGGGGATGAGGGAAACATTCAGTACTTC.

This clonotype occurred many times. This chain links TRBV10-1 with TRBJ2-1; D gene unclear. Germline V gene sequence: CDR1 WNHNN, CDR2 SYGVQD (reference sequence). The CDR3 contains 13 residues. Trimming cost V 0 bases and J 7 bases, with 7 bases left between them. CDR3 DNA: TGCGCCAGCAGTGAGTCGTTGGGGAATGAGCAGTTCTTC. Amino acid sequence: CASSESLGNEQFF.

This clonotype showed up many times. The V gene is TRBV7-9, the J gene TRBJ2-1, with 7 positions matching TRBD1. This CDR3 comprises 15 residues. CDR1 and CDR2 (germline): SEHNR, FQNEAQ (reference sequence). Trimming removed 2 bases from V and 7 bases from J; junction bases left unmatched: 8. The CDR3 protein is CASSLRGPSGNEQFF. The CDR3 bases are TGTGCCAGCAGCTTAAGGGGGCCCTCGGGTAATGAGCAGTTCTTC.

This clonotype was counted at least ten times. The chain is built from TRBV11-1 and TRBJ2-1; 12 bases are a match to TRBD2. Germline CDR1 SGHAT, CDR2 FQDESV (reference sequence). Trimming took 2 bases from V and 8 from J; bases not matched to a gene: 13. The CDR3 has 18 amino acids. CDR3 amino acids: CASSLRRASGGAGDEQFF. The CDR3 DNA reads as TGTGCCAGCAGCTTAAGACGAGCTAGCGGGGGGGCAGGCGATGAGCAGTTCTTC.

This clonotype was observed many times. Here the CDR3 DNA reads TGTGCCAGCAGCCTGTACCCGGGACAGGGTTCTTCGGATGAGCAGTTCTTC. Amino acid sequence: CASSLYPGQGSSDEQFF. The chain carries TRBV14 and TRBJ2-1; the match to TRBD1 covers 9 bases. The length of the CDR3 is 17 residues. V was pared by 4 bases and J by 8 bases, with 15 bases of the junction left unmatched. Per the germline V gene, CDR1 is SGHDN and CDR2 is FVKESK. The complete variable domain, with remaining parts taken from reference TRBV14 and TRBJ2-1, reads EAGVTQFPSHSVIEKGQTVTLRCDPISGHDNLYWYRRVMGKEIKFLLHFVKESKQDESGMPNNRFLAERTGGTYSTLKVQPAELEDSGVYFCASSLYPGQGSSDEQFFGPGTRLTVL.

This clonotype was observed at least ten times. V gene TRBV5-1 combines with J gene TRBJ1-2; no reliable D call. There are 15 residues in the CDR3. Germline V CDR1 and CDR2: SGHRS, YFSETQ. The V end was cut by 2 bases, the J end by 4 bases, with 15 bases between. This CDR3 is CASSLWMAEAYGYTF. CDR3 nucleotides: TGCGCCAGCAGCTTATGGATGGCGGAGGCCTATGGCTACACCTTC. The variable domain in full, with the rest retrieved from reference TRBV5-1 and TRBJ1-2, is KAGVTQTPRYLIKTRGQQVTLSCSPISGHRSVSWYQQTPGQGLQFLFEYFSETQRNKGNFPGRFSGRQFSNSRSEMNVSTLELGDSALYLCASSLWMAEAYGYTFGSGTRLTVV.

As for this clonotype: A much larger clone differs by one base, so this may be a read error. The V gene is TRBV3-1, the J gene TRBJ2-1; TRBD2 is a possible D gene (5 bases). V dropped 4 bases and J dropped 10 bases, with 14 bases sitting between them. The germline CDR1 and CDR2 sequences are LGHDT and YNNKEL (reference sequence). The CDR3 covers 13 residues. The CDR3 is CASSPATLGEQFF. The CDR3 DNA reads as TGTGCCAGCAGCCCCGCGACACTAGGCGAGCAGTTCTTC.

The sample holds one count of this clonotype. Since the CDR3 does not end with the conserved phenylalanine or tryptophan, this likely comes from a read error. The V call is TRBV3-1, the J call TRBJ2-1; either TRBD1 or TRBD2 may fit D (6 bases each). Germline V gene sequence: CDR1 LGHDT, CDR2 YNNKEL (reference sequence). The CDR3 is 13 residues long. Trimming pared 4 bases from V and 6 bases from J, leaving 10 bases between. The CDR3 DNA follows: TGTGCCAGCAGCCTAAGGGGGGTCAATGAGCAGTTCAAC. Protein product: CASSLRGVNEQFN.

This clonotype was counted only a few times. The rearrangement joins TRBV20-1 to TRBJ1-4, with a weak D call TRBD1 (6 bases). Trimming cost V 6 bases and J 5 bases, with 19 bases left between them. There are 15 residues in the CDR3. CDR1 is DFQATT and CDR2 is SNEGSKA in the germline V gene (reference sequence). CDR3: CSAVEVRTANEKLFF. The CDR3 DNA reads TGCAGTGCCGTCGAGGTCCGGACAGCAAATGAAAAACTGTTTTTT.

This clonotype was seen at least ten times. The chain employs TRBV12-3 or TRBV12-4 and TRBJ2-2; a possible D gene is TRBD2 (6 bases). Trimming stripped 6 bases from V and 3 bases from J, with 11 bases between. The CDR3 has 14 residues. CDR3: CASRIREDTGELFF. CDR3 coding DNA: TGTGCCAGCAGGATCAGGGAGGACACCGGGGAGCTGTTTTTT.

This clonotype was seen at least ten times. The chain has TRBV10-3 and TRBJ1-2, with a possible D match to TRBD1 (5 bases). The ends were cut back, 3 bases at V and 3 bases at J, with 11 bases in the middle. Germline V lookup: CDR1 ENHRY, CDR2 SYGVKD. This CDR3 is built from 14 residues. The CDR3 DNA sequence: TGTGCCATCAGTGATGGCAGGGCGGACTATGGCTACACCTTC. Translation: CAISDGRADYGYTF.

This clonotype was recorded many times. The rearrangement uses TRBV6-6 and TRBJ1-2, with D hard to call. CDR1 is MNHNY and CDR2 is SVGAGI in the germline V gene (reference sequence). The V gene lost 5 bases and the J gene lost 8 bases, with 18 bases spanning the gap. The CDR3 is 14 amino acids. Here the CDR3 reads CASSPGSLTAGYTF. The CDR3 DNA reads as TGTGCCAGCAGTCCCGGGAGCCTTACTGCGGGCTACACCTTC.